These T cell receptor beta chains were read from a single sample in a study of blood T cell repertoires in COVID-19. Libraries were prepared by immunoSEQ multiplex PCR; TCRdb keeps only in-frame clonotypes and omits some of them. The sample contains fewer than 300,000 clones, about 85% of which appear only once. Sequenced: peripheral blood. The receptors come from a human donor with COVID-19, enrolled during active disease. The donor label of this sample is uncertain. The CDR3 runs from the conserved cysteine through the conserved F or W. The order of the fields is D gene, clone size, J gene, V gene, CDR3 protein, CDR3 DNA. D genes are given only for firm matches. Clone size, where shown, is once, few, many, or a class for clones that have expanded.

>-|once|TRBJ1-3|TRBV4-1
CASSRTRGGGNTIYF
TGCGCCAGCAGCCGGACTAGGGGTGGTGGAAACACCATATATTTT
>-|-|TRBJ2-2|TRBV29-1
CSVSNRNTGELFF
TGCAGCGTCTCTAACAGGAACACCGGGGAGCTGTTTTTT
>TRBD1|-|TRBJ2-3|TRBV7-7
CASSAAGGTSTDTQYF
TGTGCTAGCAGCGCTGCAGGGGGTACTAGCACAGATACGCAGTATTTT
>-|-|TRBJ1-1|TRBV7-2
CASAPPSMNTEAFF
TGTGCCAGCGCCCCACCGAGCATGAACACTGAAGCTTTCTTT
>-|once|TRBJ1-1|TRBV18
CASSPEGSDTEAFF
TGTGCCAGCTCACCGGAGGGCTCGGATACTGAAGCTTTCTTT
>TRBD2|once|TRBJ2-1|TRBV2
CASSEWGVGGPLSSYNEQFF
TGTGCCAGCAGTGAATGGGGGGTGGGAGGGCCTTTGAGCTCCTACAATGAGCAGTTCTTC
>-|-|TRBJ2-3|TRBV11-3
CASSPGGRGTDTQYF
TGTGCCAGCAGCCCCGGGGGACGCGGCACAGATACGCAGTATTTT
>TRBD1|few|TRBJ1-1|TRBV12-3/TRBV12-4
CASSSRTGTEAFF
TGTGCCAGCAGCTCCCGGACAGGCACTGAAGCTTTCTTT
>-|-|TRBJ1-4|TRBV5-6
CASSLRRLTTNEKLFF
TGTGCCAGCAGCTTGCGCCGCCTAACAACTAATGAAAAACTGTTTTTT
>TRBD1|-|TRBJ2-1|TRBV27
CASSPRRTGLEQFF
TGTGCCAGCAGTCCCCGGAGGACAGGTTTGGAGCAGTTCTTC
>TRBD2|-|TRBJ2-7|TRBV7-7
CASSLGFPTSVYEQYF
TGTGCTAGCAGCTTAGGTTTTCCGACTAGCGTCTACGAGCAGTACTTC
>TRBD1|-|TRBJ2-7|TRBV20-1
CSASYGDSYEQYF
TGCAGTGCTAGTTATGGGGACAGCTACGAGCAGTACTTC
>-|-|TRBJ1-5|TRBV11-2
CASSRNPQGPNSNQPQHF
TGTGCCAGCAGCCGGAACCCCCAGGGCCCGAATAGCAATCAGCCCCAGCATTTT
>TRBD2|-|TRBJ2-1|TRBV28
CASDRLAGGGSNEQFF
TGTGCCAGCGATAGACTAGCGGGAGGGGGTTCCAATGAGCAGTTCTTC
>-|once|TRBJ2-7|TRBV7-8
CASSFGLEGAGEQYF
TGTGCCAGCAGCTTTGGTTTGGAGGGGGCTGGAGAGCAGTACTTC
>TRBD2|-|TRBJ2-5|TRBV19
CASSVAGVWETQYF
TGTGCCAGTAGTGTAGCGGGAGTATGGGAGACCCAGTACTTC
>-|-|TRBJ2-7|TRBV28
CASRTVSYEQYF
TGTGCCAGTAGGACAGTCTCCTACGAGCAGTACTTC
>-|-|TRBJ1-1|TRBV5-1
CASSLTRRLGNTEAFF
TGCGCCAGCAGCTTGACGCGGCGCCTCGGGAACACTGAAGCTTTCTTT
>-|few|TRBJ1-1|TRBV19
CASSIEAGNTEAFF
TGTGCCAGTAGTATAGAAGCAGGGAACACTGAAGCTTTCTTT
>-|-|TRBJ1-5|TRBV19
CASSIRRDYNQPQHF
TGTGCCAGTAGTATAAGGCGCGACTACAATCAGCCCCAGCATTTT
>TRBD1|-|TRBJ1-1|TRBV5-1
CASSQGQGEWTEAFF
TGCGCCAGCAGTCAGGGACAGGGGGAATGGACTGAAGCTTTCTTT
>TRBD2|-|TRBJ2-3|TRBV18
CASSPTSVSTDTQYF
TGTGCCAGCTCCCCCACTAGCGTAAGCACAGATACGCAGTATTTT
>-|-|TRBJ2-7|TRBV3-1/TRBV3-2
CASSQDHRDEQYF
TGTGCCAGCAGCCAAGATCACAGGGACGAGCAGTACTTC
>TRBD2|-|TRBJ2-1|TRBV6-4
CASSDSSLAGGNEQFF
TGTGCCAGCAGTGACTCGTCACTAGCGGGAGGCAATGAGCAGTTCTTC
>-|-|TRBJ1-1|TRBV20-1
CSATGDTEAFF
TGCAGTGCTACAGGGGACACTGAAGCTTTCTTT
>TRBD1|-|TRBJ1-1|TRBV10-3
CAISGGQGYTEAFF
TGTGCCATCAGTGGAGGACAGGGTTACACTGAAGCTTTCTTT
>-|-|TRBJ2-1|TRBV11-1
CASSFTRGSYNEQFF
TGTGCCAGCAGCTTTACCAGGGGCTCCTACAATGAGCAGTTCTTC
>-|-|TRBJ1-1|TRBV6-5
CASSYGRGVAGTEAFF
TGTGCCAGCAGTTACGGCAGGGGAGTTGCGGGCACTGAAGCTTTCTTT
>TRBD1|-|TRBJ1-1|TRBV30
CASPGTGGIGTEAFF
TGTGCCTCCCCTGGGACAGGGGGCATTGGCACTGAAGCTTTCTTT
>-|-|TRBJ1-2|TRBV2
CASRPASHRGGYTF
TGTGCCAGCAGGCCGGCCTCCCATCGGGGTGGCTACACCTTC
>TRBD1|-|TRBJ2-1|TRBV12-3/TRBV12-4
CASRQGIGNEQFF
TGTGCCAGCCGACAGGGGATTGGGAATGAGCAGTTCTTC
>-|-|TRBJ1-1|TRBV7-2
CASSTPGPTEAFF
TGTGCCAGCAGCACCCCAGGGCCCACTGAAGCTTTCTTT
>-|-|TRBJ1-5|TRBV28
CASGPGVGHQPQHF
TGTGCCAGCGGACCAGGGGTAGGTCATCAGCCCCAGCATTTT
>-|-|TRBJ2-5|TRBV30
CAWSLGVQETQYF
TGTGCCTGGAGTTTGGGCGTTCAAGAGACCCAGTACTTC